This is a list of T cell receptor beta chains from one sample in a study of blood T cell repertoires in COVID-19. The protocol was immunoSEQ multiplex PCR, while the TCRdb copy is restricted to in-frame clones and leaves out a portion. The repertoire includes about 61,000 clones, about 90% of them detected once, and around a fifth sits in the top ten. Sequencing input: peripheral blood. These receptors all stem from a woman aged 50 to 60 with active or convalescent COVID-19. CDR3s include the opening cysteine and the closing phenylalanine or tryptophan. D genes are given only for firm matches. Not all rows give a size; the values are once, few, many and, for expanded clones, a class.

clone_size,d_call,j_call,v_call,cdr3_nt,cdr3_aa
NA,NA,TRBJ2-3,TRBV1,TGCACCAGCAGCCAACTAGGCCGCACAGATACGCAGTATTTT,CTSSQLGRTDTQYF
NA,NA,TRBJ1-5,TRBV18,TGTGCCAGCTCAGCCGACAGTTATAGCAATCAGCCCCAGCATTTT,CASSADSYSNQPQHF
NA,NA,TRBJ1-2,TRBV27,TGTGCCAGCAGTTTGCGGGGACCGAATGGCTACACCTTC,CASSLRGPNGYTF
NA,NA,TRBJ2-5,TRBV19,TGTGCCAGTAGTATAAGAGCGAGAGAGACCCAGTACTTC,CASSIRARETQYF
NA,TRBD1,TRBJ1-3,TRBV2,TGTGCCAGTGGACAGGGGCGTGGAAACACCATATATTTT,CASGQGRGNTIYF
NA,TRBD2,TRBJ2-1,TRBV24-1,TGTGCCACCAGTGATACTAGCGGGAGTGATGATGAGCAGTTCTTC,CATSDTSGSDDEQFF
NA,NA,TRBJ1-1,TRBV9,TGTGCCAGCAGCGTACAGTTTAACACTGAAGCTTTCTTT,CASSVQFNTEAFF
NA,NA,TRBJ1-2,TRBV4-2,TGTGCCAGCAGCCAAGAGTATTTTGCCCCTGTAGACTATGGCTACACCTTC,CASSQEYFAPVDYGYTF
NA,NA,TRBJ2-7,TRBV5-1,TGCGCCAGCAGCTTGGGTATCGGGACTGGGATTTACGAGCAGTACTTC,CASSLGIGTGIYEQYF
NA,NA,TRBJ1-3,TRBV11-2,TGTGCCAGCAGCTGGGACAACTCTGGAAACACCATATATTTT,CASSWDNSGNTIYF
NA,NA,TRBJ2-7,TRBV7-2,TGTGCCAGCAGCTTGAGTTCCGGGACTGGAGCCTACGAGCAGTACTTC,CASSLSSGTGAYEQYF
NA,NA,TRBJ2-1,TRBV7-8,TGTGCCGTGCTAGCCAATGAGCAGTTCTTC,CAVLANEQFF
few,TRBD1,TRBJ1-2,TRBV6-5,TGTGCCAGCAGTTACGGTAGGACAGGCAGTAACTATGGCTACACCTTC,CASSYGRTGSNYGYTF
NA,NA,TRBJ1-4,TRBV11-2,TGTGCCAGCAGCTCGCTCCCACACATGTACGTTGCAACTAATGAAAAACTGTTTTTT,CASSSLPHMYVATNEKLFF
NA,NA,TRBJ2-2,TRBV24-1,TGTGCCACCCCCGGTGGACAGTCGGATACCGGGGAGCTGTTTTTT,CATPGGQSDTGELFF
NA,NA,TRBJ1-1,TRBV2,TGTGCCAGCACCGACATGGGGAACACTGAAGCTTTCTTT,CASTDMGNTEAFF
NA,NA,TRBJ1-2,TRBV2,TGTGCCAGCAGTGAAAACGGACAAGGCTCCTATGGCTACACCTTC,CASSENGQGSYGYTF
NA,TRBD1,TRBJ2-3,TRBV5-6,TGTGCCAGCAGCCGAGGACAGGGGGGCACAGATACGCAGTATTTT,CASSRGQGGTDTQYF
NA,NA,TRBJ1-1,TRBV5-1,TGCGCCAGCAGCTTGGCCGGGGCGGGGGGTATAAACACTGAAGCTTTCTTT,CASSLAGAGGINTEAFF